This TCR beta chain was sequenced in a study of graft-versus-host responses after intestinal transplantation. Across the study: For approximately three years after anti-thymocyte globulin induction, all recipients took tacrolimus and steroids.

The V end lost 4 bases, the J end lost 4 bases, and 7 bases lay between the germline ends. This CDR3 is 12 amino acids long. Germline V gene sequence: CDR1 SGHVS, CDR2 FQNEAQ. Measured with immunoSEQ multiplex PCR; TCRdb has only the in-frame clones, and not every one. In the table there are more than 85,000 clones, roughly 91% of which are singletons. General observations from the study: GvH clones were found in recipient marrow; some appeared first in ileum or blood. Graft-donor T cell macrochimerism in patients accompanied high graft-versus-host to host-versus-graft clonal ratios in allografts.

As for this clone: Its matching antigen is unknown.

The receptor's source is a human donor who received an intestinal transplant. The genes are TRBV7-8 and TRBJ1-1, with D tentatively TRBD1 (6 bases). Material: unstimulated CD8+ T cells sorted from spleen or lymph node cells, obtained before intestinal transplant. CDR3 amino acids: CASSYRATEAFF. CDR3 nucleotides: TGTGCCAGCAGCTACAGGGCCACTGAAGCTTTCTTT.